The T cell receptor beta chain described here comes from a study of OX40 agonist ivuxolimab in advanced cancers. Study-wide context: Ivuxolimab was a fully human IgG2 agonistic monoclonal antibody targeting the costimulatory receptor OX40 (CD134). Intravenous ivuxolimab was administered to patients every 2 weeks at six dose levels: 0.01, 0.1, 0.3, 1.5, 3 and 10 mg/kg. Of the approximately 53 patients in dose escalation, about 20 had hepatocellular carcinoma, approximately 15 had melanoma, 9 had renal cell carcinoma and 9 had head and neck cancer. In the dose-escalation cohort, roughly 80% of patients were male, and the mean age was approximately 60 years, with a range of roughly 20 to 79. Patients were allowed to have had prior anti-PD-1, anti-PD-L1 or anti-CTLA-4 therapy, and approximately 40% of the dose-escalation patients had previously received checkpoint inhibitors. Three dose-escalation patients achieved partial responses, one with hepatocellular carcinoma and two with cutaneous melanoma. Peripheral TCRbeta sequencing was intended to test whether TCR sequence diversity was altered and clonal T-cell expansion was caused by ivuxolimab. The paper reports the monotherapy dose-escalation portion (N of about 47 patients) of the phase I ivuxolimab trial. The paper's findings and limits, for the study overall: Antigen specificity was not determined for the clonally expanded peripheral T cells. After ivuxolimab, expanded clones were on average more numerous among CD8+ T cells than among CD4+ T cells. At doses from 0.1 to 3.0 mg/kg, clonal expansion was seen in both CD4+ and CD8+ blood T cells between baseline and week 6. Low levels of normalized T-cell clonal expansion were also shown by some nonresponding patients. In the 0.1-3.0 mg/kg groups, partial responders had among the lowest normalized peripheral clonal expansion, particularly in CD8+ T cells.

Only one count was recorded for this clone. Its binding antigen is unknown. No much larger clone exists at a distance of one base, and base qualities are not known. Patients with a history of autoimmune disease or receiving systemic immunosuppression were excluded from the trial. Peripheral blood for TCR sequencing was drawn from every dose cohort at baseline, at cycle 4 day 1 and at cycle 7 day 1. The samples were drawn from a first-in-human, open-label, multicenter phase I dose-escalation trial of ivuxolimab. Adults with locally advanced or metastatic melanoma, renal cell carcinoma, hepatocellular carcinoma or head and neck squamous cell carcinoma were enrolled in the trial. Before TCR sequencing, CD4+ T cells and CD8+ T cells were sorted from peripheral blood as separate populations. The CDR3 starts with the cysteine, ends with the phenylalanine, and has 17 residues. Left in the record is the CDR3 DNA by itself, 51 bases read in frame from the first base. Sequences LNHNV (CDR1) and YYDKDF (CDR2) are obtained from the germline V gene (reference sequence). Ends trimmed: V by 1 base, J by 0 bases; bases unmatched to a gene: 1.

To sequence the TCRbeta CDR3 region, genomic DNA was isolated from the sorted cells. The immunoSEQ Assay was used to sequence the TCRbeta CDR3 regions. The clones in this table, taken by TCRdb from immuneACCESS, are in-frame only. Not every clone is retained; where verified, under half of the shortfall comes from an unresolved V gene, and the cause of the rest is unknown. This sample lists more than 20,000 clones; about 77% were detected once. The ten largest clones take up about a tenth of the sample. This chain is built from TRBV15 and TRBJ1-6, with TRBD1 matching 9 junction bases. The TCR was taken from an adult with an advanced solid tumor such as melanoma, head and neck, liver or kidney cancer. Sequences were derived from CD4+ or CD8+ T cells sorted from blood, sampled in a trial of the OX40 agonist ivuxolimab. The sequenced DNA is TGTGCCACCAGCAGAGGGGGACAGGGCTCCTATAATTCACCCCTCCACTTT. It encodes CATSRGGQGSYNSPLHF.